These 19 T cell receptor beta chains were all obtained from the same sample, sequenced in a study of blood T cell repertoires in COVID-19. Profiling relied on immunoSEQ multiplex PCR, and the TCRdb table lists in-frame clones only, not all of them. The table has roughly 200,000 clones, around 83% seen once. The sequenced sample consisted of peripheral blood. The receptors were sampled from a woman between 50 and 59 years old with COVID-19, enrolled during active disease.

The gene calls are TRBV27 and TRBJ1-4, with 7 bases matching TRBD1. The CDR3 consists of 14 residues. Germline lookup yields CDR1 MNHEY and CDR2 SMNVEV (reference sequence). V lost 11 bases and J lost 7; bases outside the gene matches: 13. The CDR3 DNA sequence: TGTGCCCCCACCTTACAGGGGAGGACTGAAAAACTGTTTTTT. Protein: CAPTLQGRTEKLFF.

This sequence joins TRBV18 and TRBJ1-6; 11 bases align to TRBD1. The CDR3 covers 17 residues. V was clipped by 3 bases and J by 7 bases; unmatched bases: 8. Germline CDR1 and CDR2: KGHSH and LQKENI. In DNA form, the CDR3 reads TGTGCCAGCTCACCGCAGGACAGGGGGCGAGGAAATTCACCCCTCCACTTT. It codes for CASSPQDRGRGNSPLHF.

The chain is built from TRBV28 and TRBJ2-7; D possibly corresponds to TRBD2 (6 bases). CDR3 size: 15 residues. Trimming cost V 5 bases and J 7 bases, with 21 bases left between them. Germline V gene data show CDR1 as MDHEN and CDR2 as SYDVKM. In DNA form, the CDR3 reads TGTGCCAGCAGTCCCTTAGCGGACCCCAACCGGGAGCAGTACTTC. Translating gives CASSPLADPNREQYF.

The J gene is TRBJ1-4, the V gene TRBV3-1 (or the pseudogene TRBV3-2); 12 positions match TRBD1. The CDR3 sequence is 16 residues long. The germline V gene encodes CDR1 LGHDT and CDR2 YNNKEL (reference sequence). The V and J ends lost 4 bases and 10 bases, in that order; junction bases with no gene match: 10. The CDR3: CASSLDRDRGHGKLFF. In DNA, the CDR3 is TGTGCCAGCAGCCTCGACCGGGACAGGGGGCACGGAAAACTGTTTTTT.

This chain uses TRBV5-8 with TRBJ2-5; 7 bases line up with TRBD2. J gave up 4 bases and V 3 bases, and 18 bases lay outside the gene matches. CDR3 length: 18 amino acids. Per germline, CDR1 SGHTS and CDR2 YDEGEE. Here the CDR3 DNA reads TGTGCCAGCAGCTGGGGACCGCGTCTAGCGGACCTAAGAGAGACCCAGTACTTC. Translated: CASSWGPRLADLRETQYF.

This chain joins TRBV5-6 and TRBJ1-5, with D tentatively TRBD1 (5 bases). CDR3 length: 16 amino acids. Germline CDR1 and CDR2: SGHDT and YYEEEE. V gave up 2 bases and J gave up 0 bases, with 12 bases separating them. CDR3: CASSFGRVNSNQPQHF. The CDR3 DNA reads TGTGCCAGCAGCTTTGGCAGGGTCAATAGCAATCAGCCCCAGCATTTT.

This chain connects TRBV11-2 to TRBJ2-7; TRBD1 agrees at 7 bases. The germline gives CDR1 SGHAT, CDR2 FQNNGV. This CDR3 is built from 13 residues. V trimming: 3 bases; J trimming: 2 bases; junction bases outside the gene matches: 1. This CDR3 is CASSLGQTYEQYV. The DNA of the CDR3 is TGTGCCAGCAGCTTGGGACAGACCTACGAGCAGTACGTC.

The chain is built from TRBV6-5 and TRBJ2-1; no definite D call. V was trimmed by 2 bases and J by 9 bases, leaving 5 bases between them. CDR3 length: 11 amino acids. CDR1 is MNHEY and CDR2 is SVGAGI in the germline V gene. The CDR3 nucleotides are TGTGCCAGCAGTTACCTCGGTGAGCAGTTCTTC. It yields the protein CASSYLGEQFF.

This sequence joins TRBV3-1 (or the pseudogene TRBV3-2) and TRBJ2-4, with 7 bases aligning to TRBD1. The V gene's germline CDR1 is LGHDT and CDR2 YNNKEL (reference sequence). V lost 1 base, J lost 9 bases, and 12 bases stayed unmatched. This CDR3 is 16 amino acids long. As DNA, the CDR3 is TGTGCCAGCAGCCAAGGACGGTTACAGGGGCCTGGCATTCAGTACTTC. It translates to CASSQGRLQGPGIQYF.

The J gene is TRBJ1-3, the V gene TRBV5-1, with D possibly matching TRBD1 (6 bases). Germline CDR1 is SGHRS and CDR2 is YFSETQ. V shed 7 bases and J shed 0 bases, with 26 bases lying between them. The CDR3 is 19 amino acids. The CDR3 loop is CASGSPGGALHFSGNTIYF. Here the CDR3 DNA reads TGCGCCAGCGGTTCCCCGGGGGGCGCCCTTCATTTCTCTGGAAACACCATATATTTT.

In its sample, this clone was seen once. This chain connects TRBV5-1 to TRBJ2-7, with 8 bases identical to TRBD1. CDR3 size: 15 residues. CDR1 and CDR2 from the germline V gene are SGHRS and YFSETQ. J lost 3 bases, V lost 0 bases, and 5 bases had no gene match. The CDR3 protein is CASSLEGTGFYEQYF. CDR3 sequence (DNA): TGCGCCAGCAGCTTGGAAGGGACAGGATTCTACGAGCAGTACTTC.

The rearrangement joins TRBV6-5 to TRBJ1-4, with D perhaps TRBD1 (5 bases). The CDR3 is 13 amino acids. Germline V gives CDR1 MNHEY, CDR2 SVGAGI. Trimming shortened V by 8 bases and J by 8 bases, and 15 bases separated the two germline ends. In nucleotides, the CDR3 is TGTGCCAGCGTTAGGCCAGGGCGGGAAAAACTGTTTTTT. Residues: CASVRPGREKLFF.

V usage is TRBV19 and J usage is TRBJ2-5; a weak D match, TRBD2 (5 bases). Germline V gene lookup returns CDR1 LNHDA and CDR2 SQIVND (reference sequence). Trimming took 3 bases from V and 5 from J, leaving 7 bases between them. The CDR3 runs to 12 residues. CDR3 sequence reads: CASSMGGETQYF. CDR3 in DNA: TGTGCCAGTAGTATGGGCGGGGAGACCCAGTACTTC.

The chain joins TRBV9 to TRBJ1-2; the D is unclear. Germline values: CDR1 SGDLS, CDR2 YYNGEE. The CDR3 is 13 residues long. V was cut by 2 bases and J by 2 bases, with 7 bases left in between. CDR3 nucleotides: TGTGCCAGCAGCGTCGGGGAAAACTATGGCTACACCTTC. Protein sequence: CASSVGENYGYTF.

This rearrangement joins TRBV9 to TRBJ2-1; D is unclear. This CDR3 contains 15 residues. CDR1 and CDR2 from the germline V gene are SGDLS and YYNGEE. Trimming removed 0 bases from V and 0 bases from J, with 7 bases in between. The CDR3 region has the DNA TGTGCCAGCAGCGTAGACCCGAGCTCCTACAATGAGCAGTTCTTC. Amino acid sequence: CASSVDPSSYNEQFF.

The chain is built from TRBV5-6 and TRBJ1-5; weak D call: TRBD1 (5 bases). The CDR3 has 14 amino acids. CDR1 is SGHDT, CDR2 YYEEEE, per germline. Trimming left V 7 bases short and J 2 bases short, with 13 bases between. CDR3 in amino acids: CASAMGGGNQPQHF. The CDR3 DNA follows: TGTGCCAGCGCCATGGGGGGGGGCAATCAGCCCCAGCATTTT.

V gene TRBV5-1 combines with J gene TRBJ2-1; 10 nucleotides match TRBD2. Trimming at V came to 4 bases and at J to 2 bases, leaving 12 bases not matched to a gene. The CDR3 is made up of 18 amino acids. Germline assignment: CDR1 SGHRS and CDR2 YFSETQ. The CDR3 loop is CASSLGQTLAGPYNEQFF. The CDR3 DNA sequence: TGCGCCAGCAGCCTCGGCCAGACACTAGCGGGACCCTACAATGAGCAGTTCTTC.

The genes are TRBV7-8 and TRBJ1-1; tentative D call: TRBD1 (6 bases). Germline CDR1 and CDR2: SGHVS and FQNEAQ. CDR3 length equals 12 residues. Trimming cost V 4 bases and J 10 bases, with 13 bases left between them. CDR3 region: CASSSDSEGAFF. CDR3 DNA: TGTGCCAGCAGCTCGGACAGTGAGGGAGCTTTCTTT.

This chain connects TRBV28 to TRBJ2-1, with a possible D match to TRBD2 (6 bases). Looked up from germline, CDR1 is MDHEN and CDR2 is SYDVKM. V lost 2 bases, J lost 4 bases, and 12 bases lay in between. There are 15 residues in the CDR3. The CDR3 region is CASSLGGALYNEQFF. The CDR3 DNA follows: TGTGCCAGCAGTTTAGGAGGGGCCCTTTACAATGAGCAGTTCTTC. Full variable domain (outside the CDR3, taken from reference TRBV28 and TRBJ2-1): DVKVTQSSRYLVKRTGEKVFLECVQDMDHENMFWYRQDPGLGLRLIYFSYDVKMKEKGDIPEGYSVSREKKERFSLILESASTNQTSMYLCASSLGGALYNEQFFGPGTRLTVL.